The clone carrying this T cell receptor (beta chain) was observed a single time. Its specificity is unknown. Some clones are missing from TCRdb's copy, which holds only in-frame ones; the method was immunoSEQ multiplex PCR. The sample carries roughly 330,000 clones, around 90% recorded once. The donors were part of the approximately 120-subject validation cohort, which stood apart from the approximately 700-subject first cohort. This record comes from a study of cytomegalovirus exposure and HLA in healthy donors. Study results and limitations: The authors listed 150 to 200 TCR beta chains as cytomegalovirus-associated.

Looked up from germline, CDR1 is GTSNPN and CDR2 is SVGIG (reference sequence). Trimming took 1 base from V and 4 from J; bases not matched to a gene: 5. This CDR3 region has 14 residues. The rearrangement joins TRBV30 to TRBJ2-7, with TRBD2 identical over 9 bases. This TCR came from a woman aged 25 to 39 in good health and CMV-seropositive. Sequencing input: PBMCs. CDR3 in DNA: TGTGCCTGGAGTGACGCGGGAGGGCCATACGAGCAGTACTTC. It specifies CAWSDAGGPYEQYF. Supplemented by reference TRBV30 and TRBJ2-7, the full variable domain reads SQTIHQWPATLVQPVGSPLSLECTVEGTSNPNLYWYRQAAGRGLQLLFYSVGIGQISSEVPQNLSASRPQDRQFILSSKKLLLSDSGFYLCAWSDAGGPYEQYFGPGTRLTVT.